This TCR beta chain comes out of a study of blood T cell repertoires in COVID-19. In the source study's methods: Estimates of nucleated cell counts were drawn from the amplification of reference gene primers. Using immunoSEQ multiplex PCR, the repertoire was profiled, and TCRdb retains in-frame clones only, with some absent. V, J and clone size were drawn from that table, and D and trimming were deduced from the DNA. The sample holds about 440,000 clones, about nine tenths seen once. The germline gives CDR1 SGHAT, CDR2 FQNNGV. CDR3 size: 13 residues. V dropped 8 bases and J dropped 1 base, with 11 bases sitting between them.

Sequencing was done on a sample of PBMCs or T cells enriched from blood (not recorded which). This receptor was obtained from a man aged 18 to 30 who had recovered from COVID-19. The chain has TRBV11-2 and TRBJ1-1; perhaps TRBD1 as D (5 bases). This CDR3 reads CASAPGGNTEAFF. CDR3 nucleotides: TGTGCCAGCGCGCCGGGGGGGAACACTGAAGCTTTCTTT.